This is a list of T cell receptor beta chains from one sample in a study of T cells in Graves' hyperthyroidism and ophthalmopathy. One entry per CDR3 protein results from TCRdb running MiXCR on the multiplex PCR reads. The sample shows 150,000 to 200,000 distinct CDR3 sequences, about 9.4% of them seen only once. Material for sequencing was blood. These receptors were obtained from a woman under 30 with Graves' hyperthyroidism that later progressed to Graves' ophthalmopathy. CDR3s include the opening cysteine and the closing phenylalanine or tryptophan. Each record gives: J gene, clone size, V gene, D gene, CDR3 DNA, CDR3 protein. A D gene is named only where the DNA matches it firmly. Rows may omit the clone size; those that give it use once, few, many or a size class.

j_gene: TRBJ1-1
abundance: many
v_gene: TRBV3-1
d_gene: -
CDR3nt: TGTGCCAGCAGCCAAGGATCGGGGGTCACTGAAGCTTTCTTT
CDR3aa: CASSQGSGVTEAFF

j_gene: TRBJ2-5
abundance: many
v_gene: TRBV7-8
d_gene: TRBD2
CDR3nt: TGTGCCAGCAGCACTGAGCGGGGGGGAGGGACCCAGTACTTC
CDR3aa: CASSTERGGGTQYF

j_gene: TRBJ2-1
abundance: few
v_gene: TRBV4-1
d_gene: TRBD2
CDR3nt: TGCGCCAGCAGCCAAGAGACTAGCGGGGGGCCATCCTACAATGAGCAGTTCTTC
CDR3aa: CASSQETSGGPSYNEQFF

j_gene: TRBJ2-1
abundance: many
v_gene: TRBV6-5
d_gene: TRBD1
CDR3nt: TGTGCCAGCAGTTACTCGACAGGGATTGGTGAGCAGTTCTTC
CDR3aa: CASSYSTGIGEQFF

j_gene: TRBJ2-1
abundance: few
v_gene: TRBV19
d_gene: TRBD2
CDR3nt: TGTGCCAGTAGTAGCCGTGCGGGAGTGGATTTTAACAATGAGCAGTTCTTC
CDR3aa: CASSSRAGVDFNNEQFF

j_gene: TRBJ1-2
abundance: many
v_gene: TRBV15
d_gene: -
CDR3nt: TGTGCCACCAGTAGCTCCTCTAACTATGGCTACACCTTC
CDR3aa: CATSSSSNYGYTF

j_gene: TRBJ2-6
abundance: many
v_gene: TRBV7-3
d_gene: -
CDR3nt: TGTGCCAGCAGCTTAATGGGGGGCGGCCACTCTGGGGCCAACGTCCTGACTTTC
CDR3aa: CASSLMGGGHSGANVLTF

j_gene: TRBJ2-7
abundance: many
v_gene: TRBV6-1
d_gene: TRBD2
CDR3nt: TGTGCCAGCCAGGGACTAGCGGGAGGTGTGGAGCAGTACTTC
CDR3aa: CASQGLAGGVEQYF

j_gene: TRBJ2-5
abundance: many
v_gene: TRBV29-1
d_gene: -
CDR3nt: TGCAGCGTGGACCGGGGGAGGCAAGAGACCCAGTACTTC
CDR3aa: CSVDRGRQETQYF

j_gene: TRBJ2-1
abundance: many
v_gene: TRBV6-1
d_gene: -
CDR3nt: TGTGCCAGCAGTGAAACATCGAGCTCCTACAATGAGCAGTTCTTC
CDR3aa: CASSETSSSYNEQFF

j_gene: TRBJ1-2
abundance: many
v_gene: TRBV3-1
d_gene: TRBD1
CDR3nt: TGTGCCAGCAGCCAAGGGTCACAGGGGTTTGGCTATGGCTACACCTTC
CDR3aa: CASSQGSQGFGYGYTF

j_gene: TRBJ1-2
abundance: -
v_gene: TRBV4-1
d_gene: -
CDR3nt: TGCGCCAGCAGCCAGGACCAGGGACCCACTAACTATGGCTACACCTTC
CDR3aa: CASSQDQGPTNYGYTF

j_gene: TRBJ1-6
abundance: many
v_gene: TRBV12-3/TRBV12-4
d_gene: -
CDR3nt: TGTGCCAGCAGTTTAGACGTGGGGGGGAGCTCCTATAATTCACCCCTCCACTTT
CDR3aa: CASSLDVGGSSYNSPLHF

j_gene: TRBJ1-1
abundance: few
v_gene: TRBV5-1
d_gene: -
CDR3nt: TGCGCCAGCAGCTTTGGGTTCATTGGGAACACTGAAGCTTTCTTT
CDR3aa: CASSFGFIGNTEAFF

j_gene: TRBJ1-2
abundance: many
v_gene: TRBV28
d_gene: -
CDR3nt: TGTGCCAGCAGTCCCCGACGCGGAGGGAACTATGGCTACACCTTC
CDR3aa: CASSPRRGGNYGYTF

j_gene: TRBJ2-7
abundance: many
v_gene: TRBV12-3/TRBV12-4
d_gene: TRBD1
CDR3nt: TGTGCCAGCAGGCCCAGGACAGGGGTTCATTACGAGCAGTACTTC
CDR3aa: CASRPRTGVHYEQYF

j_gene: TRBJ2-1
abundance: -
v_gene: TRBV27
d_gene: -
CDR3nt: TGTGCCAGCAGTAGAACGGGGGGCCGTAGAAACCTCAATGAGCAGTTCTTC
CDR3aa: CASSRTGGRRNLNEQFF

j_gene: TRBJ1-1
abundance: many
v_gene: TRBV27
d_gene: -
CDR3nt: TGTGCCAGCAGTTTATCTAGTGGGCTGAACACTGAAGCTTTCTTT
CDR3aa: CASSLSSGLNTEAFF

j_gene: TRBJ1-5
abundance: many
v_gene: TRBV20-1
d_gene: -
CDR3nt: TGCAGTGCTAGAAAACTTGGCAACAGGGAAAATCAGCCCCAGCATTTT
CDR3aa: CSARKLGNRENQPQHF

j_gene: TRBJ1-1
abundance: many
v_gene: TRBV20-1
d_gene: -
CDR3nt: TGCAGTGTCCCGACGCATGAGGTCACGGCTGAAGCTTTCTTT
CDR3aa: CSVPTHEVTAEAFF

j_gene: TRBJ1-4
abundance: -
v_gene: TRBV19
d_gene: TRBD1
CDR3nt: TGTGCCAGTTCAACAGGGGACCGACGAACCGGAGGATCGGAAAAACTGTTTTTT
CDR3aa: CASSTGDRRTGGSEKLFF

j_gene: TRBJ2-3
abundance: many
v_gene: TRBV7-2
d_gene: TRBD2
CDR3nt: TGTGCCAGCAGCCTAGCGGGGGGGCGGGGAGATACGCAGTATTTT
CDR3aa: CASSLAGGRGDTQYF

j_gene: TRBJ2-3
abundance: many
v_gene: TRBV5-1
d_gene: TRBD2
CDR3nt: TGCGCCAGCAGCGGCGGGAGCGGGAAATTTACAGATACGCAGTATTTT
CDR3aa: CASSGGSGKFTDTQYF

j_gene: TRBJ2-5
abundance: many
v_gene: TRBV15
d_gene: TRBD2
CDR3nt: TGTGCCACCAGCAGCTACCATAGCGGGGGGGGAAACCAAGAGACCCAGTACTTC
CDR3aa: CATSSYHSGGGNQETQYF

j_gene: TRBJ1-2
abundance: many
v_gene: TRBV6-1
d_gene: -
CDR3nt: TGTGCCAGCAGTTCTTACGGGAGGATTGGGTATGGCTACACCTTC
CDR3aa: CASSSYGRIGYGYTF

j_gene: TRBJ2-7
abundance: many
v_gene: TRBV5-1
d_gene: -
CDR3nt: TGCGCCAGCAGCTTGGGACAAATCTACGAGCAGTACTTC
CDR3aa: CASSLGQIYEQYF

j_gene: TRBJ1-3
abundance: many
v_gene: TRBV6-1
d_gene: -
CDR3nt: TGTGCCAGCAGTGAAGGGGGCCACTCTGGAAACACCATATATTTT
CDR3aa: CASSEGGHSGNTIYF

j_gene: TRBJ2-3
abundance: many
v_gene: TRBV20-1
d_gene: -
CDR3nt: TGCAGTGCTAGAGGGCAGGGCACAGATACGCAGTATTTT
CDR3aa: CSARGQGTDTQYF

j_gene: TRBJ1-6
abundance: many
v_gene: TRBV5-5
d_gene: -
CDR3nt: TGTGCCAGCAGCGCCTCGGGACAAGAGAATTCACCCCTCCACTTT
CDR3aa: CASSASGQENSPLHF

j_gene: TRBJ2-1
abundance: few
v_gene: TRBV9
d_gene: -
CDR3nt: TGTGCCAGCAGCGTAGACAGGGAGGGCCTTGGGGAGCAGTTCTTC
CDR3aa: CASSVDREGLGEQFF

j_gene: TRBJ1-2
abundance: many
v_gene: TRBV10-3
d_gene: TRBD1
CDR3nt: TGTGCCATTTACCCTGGGGGACAGGTCTTTGAAGGCTACACCTTC
CDR3aa: CAIYPGGQVFEGYTF

j_gene: TRBJ2-1
abundance: many
v_gene: TRBV20-1
d_gene: -
CDR3nt: TGCAGTGCTAGAGACCGGTGGGAGGAGGGTGGCTCCTACAATGAGCAGTTCTTC
CDR3aa: CSARDRWEEGGSYNEQFF

j_gene: TRBJ2-7
abundance: many
v_gene: TRBV2
d_gene: -
CDR3nt: TGTGCCAGCAGTGTTGTCTACACCTACGAGCAGTACTTC
CDR3aa: CASSVVYTYEQYF

j_gene: TRBJ1-2
abundance: many
v_gene: TRBV6-1
d_gene: TRBD1
CDR3nt: TGTGCCAGCAGCGAGGACAGGGCACGCGGCTACACCTTC
CDR3aa: CASSEDRARGYTF

j_gene: TRBJ2-5
abundance: many
v_gene: TRBV28
d_gene: -
CDR3nt: TGTGCCAGCAGTTTTGGGGCGGCAGAGACCCAGTACTTC
CDR3aa: CASSFGAAETQYF

j_gene: TRBJ2-3
abundance: -
v_gene: TRBV19
d_gene: TRBD2
CDR3nt: TGTGCCAGTAGTATAGTTGGGACTAGCGGGGAAGGCACAGATACGCAGTATTTT
CDR3aa: CASSIVGTSGEGTDTQYF

j_gene: TRBJ1-5
abundance: many
v_gene: TRBV12-3/TRBV12-4
d_gene: TRBD1
CDR3nt: TGTGCCAGCAGTTTAGACAGGGGGAGGGTCAATCAGCCCCAGCATTTT
CDR3aa: CASSLDRGRVNQPQHF

j_gene: TRBJ1-4
abundance: -
v_gene: TRBV28
d_gene: -
CDR3nt: TGTGCCAGCAGTTCGGGTGGGAGTGGGGAAAAACTGTTTTTT
CDR3aa: CASSSGGSGEKLFF

j_gene: TRBJ2-1
abundance: -
v_gene: TRBV12-3/TRBV12-4
d_gene: -
CDR3nt: TGTGCCAGCAGTGCCACAGGGGTAGCGGGATACAATGAGCAGTTCTTC
CDR3aa: CASSATGVAGYNEQFF

j_gene: TRBJ2-3
abundance: many
v_gene: TRBV12-3/TRBV12-4
d_gene: -
CDR3nt: TGTGCCACTTACAGCACAGATACGCAGTATTTT
CDR3aa: CATYSTDTQYF

j_gene: TRBJ2-2
abundance: many
v_gene: TRBV19
d_gene: -
CDR3nt: TGTGCCAGTAGTATACAGGGGCTAGGGGAGCTGTTTTTT
CDR3aa: CASSIQGLGELFF

j_gene: TRBJ2-5
abundance: many
v_gene: TRBV7-8
d_gene: TRBD1
CDR3nt: TGTGCCAGCAGCCACATAGGGACAGGGGCCGAAGAGACCCAGTACTTC
CDR3aa: CASSHIGTGAEETQYF

j_gene: TRBJ1-1
abundance: many
v_gene: TRBV9
d_gene: -
CDR3nt: TGTGCCAGCCGATCCCTGGGGGCGAACACTGAAGCTTTCTTT
CDR3aa: CASRSLGANTEAFF

j_gene: TRBJ1-4
abundance: many
v_gene: TRBV6-2/TRBV6-3
d_gene: -
CDR3nt: TGTGCCAGCAGTTATCGGGGAGCAACTAATGAAAAACTGTTTTTT
CDR3aa: CASSYRGATNEKLFF

j_gene: TRBJ2-3
abundance: many
v_gene: TRBV6-1
d_gene: TRBD2
CDR3nt: TGTGCCAGCAGTCGGCGACTAGCGGGAGGGCCGGGCACAGATACGCAGTATTTT
CDR3aa: CASSRRLAGGPGTDTQYF